The rows below give T cell receptor beta chains drawn from one sample of a study of shared clonotypes between healthy human individuals. Assay used: immunoSEQ multiplex PCR; TCRdb lists only in-frame clones, some missing. The sample has some 2,500,000 clones, about 90% seen once; the top ten hold 0.3% to 0.45%. The sample consisted of naive CD4+ T cells from PBMCs. The receptors shown here come from a man between 18 and 29 years old in good health. Some clones in this sample may be carry-over from other donors' samples. The CDR3 runs from the conserved cysteine through the conserved F or W. The order of the fields is clone size, J gene, V gene, D gene, CDR3 DNA, CDR3 protein. A D gene is named only where the DNA matches it firmly. Clone sizes are given selectively: once, few, many, or a class where the clone is expanded.

clone_size: .
j_call: TRBJ2-2
v_call: TRBV5-1
d_call: TRBD2
cdr3_nt: TGCGCCAGCAGGGCGACTAGCGGGAACACCGGGGAGCTGTTTTTT
cdr3_aa: CASRATSGNTGELFF

clone_size: .
j_call: TRBJ2-2
v_call: TRBV9
d_call: .
cdr3_nt: TGTGCCAGCAGTAAACTGGGCGGGACTAACACCGGGGAGCTGTTTTTT
cdr3_aa: CASSKLGGTNTGELFF

clone_size: .
j_call: TRBJ2-7
v_call: TRBV7-2
d_call: .
cdr3_nt: TGTGCCAGCAGCTCCGACTATTTGGTTGAGCAGTACTTC
cdr3_aa: CASSSDYLVEQYF

clone_size: .
j_call: TRBJ1-1
v_call: TRBV28
d_call: TRBD1
cdr3_nt: TGTGCCAGCAGTTTGGCGGACAGGGGGCGATATGAAGCTTTCTTT
cdr3_aa: CASSLADRGRYEAFF

clone_size: .
j_call: TRBJ2-5
v_call: TRBV19
d_call: .
cdr3_nt: TGTGCCAGTAGTATGGGGAGAACAGCTAATCACCAAGAGACCCAGTACTTC
cdr3_aa: CASSMGRTANHQETQYF

clone_size: .
j_call: TRBJ2-1
v_call: TRBV18
d_call: .
cdr3_nt: TGTGCCAGCTCGGATGGGGCAGGGGACTACAATGAGCAGTTCTTC
cdr3_aa: CASSDGAGDYNEQFF

clone_size: once
j_call: TRBJ2-7
v_call: TRBV28
d_call: TRBD2
cdr3_nt: TGTGCCAGCAGTCCCCCATACGGCGGGAGGATCTACGAGCAGTACTTC
cdr3_aa: CASSPPYGGRIYEQYF

clone_size: .
j_call: TRBJ2-7
v_call: TRBV6-6
d_call: .
cdr3_nt: TGTGCCAGCAGTTACTCTAGCTCCTTTGACTTCTACGAGCAGTACTTC
cdr3_aa: CASSYSSSFDFYEQYF

clone_size: .
j_call: TRBJ2-7
v_call: TRBV4-3
d_call: .
cdr3_nt: TGCGCCAGCAGCCTTGACAGGACCTACGAGCAGTACTTC
cdr3_aa: CASSLDRTYEQYF

clone_size: .
j_call: TRBJ2-7
v_call: TRBV27
d_call: .
cdr3_nt: TGTGCCAGCTCTCGACAGGTCCCCTACGAGCAGTACTTC
cdr3_aa: CASSRQVPYEQYF

clone_size: once
j_call: TRBJ2-2
v_call: TRBV7-8
d_call: .
cdr3_nt: TGTGCCAGCAGCCCCTTGGGGGCATTAAGGAAGTTTTTT
cdr3_aa: CASSPLGALRKFF

clone_size: .
j_call: TRBJ2-1
v_call: TRBV12-5
d_call: TRBD1
cdr3_nt: TGTGCTAGTGGTTTGGTACGTGGGACAGGGAGGAGCGGTGAGCAGTTCTTC
cdr3_aa: CASGLVRGTGRSGEQFF

clone_size: .
j_call: TRBJ2-2
v_call: TRBV30
d_call: .
cdr3_nt: TGTGCCTGGAGCCGGGCCGGGGAGCTGTTTTTT
cdr3_aa: CAWSRAGELFF

clone_size: .
j_call: TRBJ2-1
v_call: TRBV5-4
d_call: .
cdr3_nt: TGTGCCAGCGGGAGGACTGTCTCCTACAATGAGCAGTTCTTC
cdr3_aa: CASGRTVSYNEQFF

clone_size: few
j_call: TRBJ1-1
v_call: TRBV28
d_call: .
cdr3_nt: TGTGCCAGCAGGACGGAGGAGAACACTGAAGCTTTCTTT
cdr3_aa: CASRTEENTEAFF

clone_size: .
j_call: TRBJ1-5
v_call: TRBV28
d_call: TRBD1
cdr3_nt: TGTGCCAGCAGTCCCGGACAGGGTGGGAATCAGCCCCAGCATTTT
cdr3_aa: CASSPGQGGNQPQHF

clone_size: .
j_call: TRBJ2-7
v_call: TRBV7-2
d_call: .
cdr3_nt: TGTGCCAGCAGCCCCCTCCGCCAGTCCTACGAGCAGTACTTC
cdr3_aa: CASSPLRQSYEQYF

clone_size: once
j_call: TRBJ1-2
v_call: TRBV30
d_call: .
cdr3_nt: TGTGCCTGGAGGGGGGGTAACTATGGCTACACCTTC
cdr3_aa: CAWRGGNYGYTF

clone_size: .
j_call: TRBJ2-7
v_call: TRBV19
d_call: TRBD2
cdr3_nt: TGTGCCAGTAGTATATTCGGACTAGCGGGGTTGTACGAGCAGTACTTC
cdr3_aa: CASSIFGLAGLYEQYF

clone_size: .
j_call: TRBJ2-7
v_call: TRBV7-9
d_call: TRBD1
cdr3_nt: TGTGCCAGCAGCCGGACCCAGGGACAGGGGGGAATATACGAGCAGTACTTC
cdr3_aa: CASSRTQGQGGIYEQYF

clone_size: .
j_call: TRBJ1-1
v_call: TRBV19
d_call: TRBD1
cdr3_nt: TGTGCCAGTAGTACCCCCTGGGGAGGGGGCTTGGTCACTGAAGCTTTCTTT
cdr3_aa: CASSTPWGGGLVTEAFF

clone_size: few
j_call: TRBJ1-1
v_call: TRBV7-9
d_call: .
cdr3_nt: TGTGCCAGCAGCTTTCGAGCTTTGAACACTGAAGCTTTCTTT
cdr3_aa: CASSFRALNTEAFF

clone_size: .
j_call: TRBJ2-1
v_call: TRBV5-4
d_call: .
cdr3_nt: TGTGCCAGCAGCTTGGGGGACCATAGCTCCTACAATGAGCAGTTCTTC
cdr3_aa: CASSLGDHSSYNEQFF

clone_size: few
j_call: TRBJ1-2
v_call: TRBV5-1
d_call: .
cdr3_nt: TGCGCCAGCAGCTTACTAAACCGAGGTGGCTATGGCTACACCTTC
cdr3_aa: CASSLLNRGGYGYTF

clone_size: .
j_call: TRBJ1-4
v_call: TRBV10-3
d_call: TRBD1
cdr3_nt: TGTGCCATCAGCGAAGGGGGCGTCGGTGAAAAACTGTTTTTT
cdr3_aa: CAISEGGVGEKLFF

clone_size: .
j_call: TRBJ2-4
v_call: TRBV9
d_call: TRBD1
cdr3_nt: TGTGCCAGCAGCGAGAGTCCTCAGGGGGCGGACATTCAGTACTTC
cdr3_aa: CASSESPQGADIQYF

clone_size: once
j_call: TRBJ2-4
v_call: TRBV2
d_call: TRBD1
cdr3_nt: TGTGCCAGCAGCCGAGAGACAGGGATGGCCAAAAACATTCAGTACTTC
cdr3_aa: CASSRETGMAKNIQYF

clone_size: .
j_call: TRBJ2-3
v_call: TRBV2
d_call: .
cdr3_nt: TGTGCCAGCAGTGAAGACAGCCGCACAGATACGCAGTATTTT
cdr3_aa: CASSEDSRTDTQYF

clone_size: .
j_call: TRBJ1-2
v_call: TRBV7-2
d_call: .
cdr3_nt: TGTGCCAGCAGCTTAGTGGCAACAGAGAGGGTATGGGATGGCTACACCTTC
cdr3_aa: CASSLVATERVWDGYTF

clone_size: .
j_call: TRBJ1-4
v_call: TRBV30
d_call: TRBD1
cdr3_nt: TGTGCCTGGACGGACAGGGGATATGAAAAACTGTTTTTT
cdr3_aa: CAWTDRGYEKLFF

clone_size: once
j_call: TRBJ2-7
v_call: TRBV27
d_call: TRBD2
cdr3_nt: TGTGCCAGCAGCCGACTAGCGGAAATCTCCTACGAGCAGTACTTC
cdr3_aa: CASSRLAEISYEQYF

clone_size: .
j_call: TRBJ1-1
v_call: TRBV4-2
d_call: .
cdr3_nt: TGTGCCAGCAGCCCTTTCCCCAGGGCCGACACTGAAGCTTTCTTT
cdr3_aa: CASSPFPRADTEAFF

clone_size: .
j_call: TRBJ1-1
v_call: TRBV7-9
d_call: .
cdr3_nt: TGTGCCAGCAGCTTAGAGGGCTCTGAAGCTTTCTTT
cdr3_aa: CASSLEGSEAFF

clone_size: .
j_call: TRBJ2-2
v_call: TRBV25-1
d_call: .
cdr3_nt: TGTGCCAGCAGTGAAGCGGGGACGGGGGAGCTGTTTTTT
cdr3_aa: CASSEAGTGELFF

clone_size: .
j_call: TRBJ2-1
v_call: TRBV15
d_call: .
cdr3_nt: TGTGCCACCAAGGAGGGGCGATACAATGAGCAGTTCTTC
cdr3_aa: CATKEGRYNEQFF

clone_size: .
j_call: TRBJ2-7
v_call: TRBV28
d_call: .
cdr3_nt: TGTGCCAGCAGTGTCCTCGGGATCCAAGGGTACGAGCAGTACTTC
cdr3_aa: CASSVLGIQGYEQYF

clone_size: .
j_call: TRBJ1-5
v_call: TRBV7-3
d_call: TRBD1
cdr3_nt: TGTGCCAGCAGCCAAACAGGGGGGAATCAGCCCCAGCATTTT
cdr3_aa: CASSQTGGNQPQHF

clone_size: .
j_call: TRBJ2-7
v_call: TRBV5-1
d_call: .
cdr3_nt: TGCGCCAGCAGCTTGGCAGGGAATACACTCTACGAGCAGTACTTC
cdr3_aa: CASSLAGNTLYEQYF

clone_size: .
j_call: TRBJ2-5
v_call: TRBV18
d_call: TRBD2
cdr3_nt: TGTGCCAGCTCACCCCCGGGACTAGCGAACGACCAAGAGACCCAGTACTTC
cdr3_aa: CASSPPGLANDQETQYF

clone_size: .
j_call: TRBJ2-7
v_call: TRBV5-1
d_call: TRBD2
cdr3_nt: TGCGCCAGCAGCTTGGCCGGGGCGGGAGACCTCTCCTACGAGCAGTACTTC
cdr3_aa: CASSLAGAGDLSYEQYF

clone_size: once
j_call: TRBJ1-5
v_call: TRBV2
d_call: .
cdr3_nt: TGTGCCAGCAGTGACCCCCGAGGGGAACTCCGCAATCAGCCCCAGCATTTT
cdr3_aa: CASSDPRGELRNQPQHF

clone_size: .
j_call: TRBJ2-3
v_call: TRBV6-5
d_call: .
cdr3_nt: TGTGCCAGCAGTTCTCGTCCGGGGCCTAGCACAGATACGCAGTATTTT
cdr3_aa: CASSSRPGPSTDTQYF

clone_size: .
j_call: TRBJ2-3
v_call: TRBV7-2
d_call: .
cdr3_nt: TGTGCCAGCAGCTTAAACAGGGTCACAGATACGCAGTATTTT
cdr3_aa: CASSLNRVTDTQYF

clone_size: .
j_call: TRBJ2-7
v_call: TRBV15
d_call: .
cdr3_nt: TGTGCCACCTCGCGGGACAGACCCTACGAGCAGTACTTC
cdr3_aa: CATSRDRPYEQYF

clone_size: .
j_call: TRBJ2-3
v_call: TRBV11-3
d_call: .
cdr3_nt: TGTGCCAGCAGCTTATCGTTCGGGGCCCGCACAGATACGCAGTATTTT
cdr3_aa: CASSLSFGARTDTQYF

clone_size: .
j_call: TRBJ1-2
v_call: TRBV15
d_call: .
cdr3_nt: TGTGCCACCAGCAGGGCCGGGACGGCCTATGGCTACACCTTC
cdr3_aa: CATSRAGTAYGYTF

clone_size: once
j_call: TRBJ1-2
v_call: TRBV7-8
d_call: TRBD1
cdr3_nt: TGTGCCAGCAGCCTCGGGACAGGGGCGGCCAAAATTGGCTACACCTTC
cdr3_aa: CASSLGTGAAKIGYTF